The 30 T cell receptor beta chains below all came from one sample that was sequenced in a study of blood T cells in healthy people across ages (dated by TCRdb to the mid-2010s). Libraries were built with 5' RACE. TCRdb records Illumina HiSeq 2500 as the sequencer. The second PCR ran for about 6 to 12 cycles and used a J-beta primer mix along with a sample-barcoded 5' primer. TCRdb handled the public reads itself, with Q25 trimming in fastp and clone calling in MiXCR, and kept productive beta chains. Each CDR3 protein gets just one entry, which takes the most common genes and DNA from the rows behind it. In this sample the table shows some 760,000 distinct CDR3 sequences, around a quarter of which occur a single time. The biggest ten clones account for under 4% of the sample. These data were also filed under a second study, of T cells of mothers and their children.

Material for sequencing was blood. The receptors were gathered from a boy younger than 18 in good health.

This sequence joins TRBV6-5 and TRBJ2-1; TRBD2 agrees at 13 bases. The DNA end favors TRBJ2-7, so the J call may be wrong. This CDR3 spans 13 amino acids. CDR1 and CDR2 (germline): MNHEY, SVGAGI. In nucleotides, the CDR3 is TGTGCCAGCGCGACTAGCGGGAGGTACGAGCAGTACTTC. Protein product: CASATSGRYEQYF.

The genes are TRBV5-6 and TRBJ2-5, with D perhaps matching TRBD1 (6 bases). The DNA end is more similar to TRBJ2-7, so the J call may be wrong. Germline CDR1 SGHDT, CDR2 YYEEEE. CDR3 length: 12 residues. The CDR3 is CASSIPDSEQYF. The DNA for the CDR3 is TGTGCCAGCAGCATACCGGACAGCGAGCAGTACTTC.

The chain uses TRBV25-1 and TRBJ2-7, with TRBD1 matching 9 bases. J was trimmed by 4 bases and V by 4 bases; bases with no gene match: 5. Germline V CDR1 and CDR2: MGHDK, SYGVNS. This CDR3 region has 14 residues. The CDR3 DNA reads TGTGCCAGCAGTGGTCTGGGACAGGGTTACGAGCAGTACTTC. Translated, it gives CASSGLGQGYEQYF.

This clonotype has at least ten counts. The chain combines TRBV12-3 or TRBV12-4 with TRBJ2-7, with 10 bases identical to TRBD2. V gave up 3 bases and J gave up 3 bases; unmatched junction bases: 5. The CDR3 spans 15 residues. The CDR3 is CASSFSGGQDYEQYF. CDR3 coding DNA: TGTGCCAGCAGTTTTAGCGGGGGGCAGGACTACGAGCAGTACTTC.

The rearrangement joins TRBV5-4 to TRBJ2-3, with a possible D match to TRBD2 (6 bases). The germline V and J ends were trimmed by 5 bases and 2 bases, with 15 bases remaining between them. The germline V gene has CDR1 SGHNT and CDR2 YYREEE (reference sequence). The CDR3 covers 15 residues. In DNA form, the CDR3 reads TGTGCCAGCAGGATGGGGGGTAGGGACACAGATACGCAGTATTTT. This encodes CASRMGGRDTDTQYF.

This rearrangement joins TRBV7-8 to TRBJ2-5, with D possibly TRBD1 on 5 matching bases. Trimming pared 3 bases from V and 1 base from J, leaving 24 bases between. There are 19 residues in the CDR3. Looked up from germline, CDR1 is SGHVS and CDR2 is FQNEAQ. CDR3 sequence: CASSFYREVQEGVQETQYF. CDR3 coding DNA: TGTGCCAGCAGCTTTTATCGCGAGGTGCAGGAAGGGGTCCAAGAGACCCAGTACTTC.

This clonotype came up a few times. Mismatch with germline at one junction end may stem from a read error. This chain connects TRBV7-9 to TRBJ1-4; no reliable D call. CDR3 length: 12 residues. Germline V CDR1 and CDR2: SEHNR, FQNEAQ (reference sequence). DNA of the CDR3: TGTGCCATCATATCGGTAGATGAAAAGCTGTTTTTT. Residues: CAIISVDEKLFF.

V usage is TRBV12-3 or TRBV12-4 and J usage is TRBJ2-3; D is possibly TRBD1 (6 bases). The CDR3 totals 14 residues. V lost 5 bases and J lost 1, with 10 bases in between. CDR3 amino acids: CASSGWTGTDTQYF. The CDR3 DNA sequence: TGTGCCAGCAGTGGTTGGACAGGCACAGATACGCAGTATTTT.

The rearrangement joins TRBV20-1 to TRBJ2-1, with D perhaps given as TRBD1 or TRBD2 (5 bases each). V was shortened by 0 bases and J by 10 bases, with 16 bases between the two germline ends. This CDR3 has 14 residues. Germline CDR1 and CDR2: DFQATT and SNEGSKA (reference sequence). CDR3 loop: CSARDGSGTAEQFF. The CDR3 DNA reads TGCAGTGCTAGAGATGGCTCCGGGACCGCAGAGCAGTTCTTC.

This clonotype was counted between two and nine times. The chain is built from TRBV28 and TRBJ2-7; 8 bases match TRBD1. Trimming at V came to 2 bases and at J to 2 bases, leaving 8 bases not matched to a gene. Germline V CDR1 and CDR2: MDHEN, SYDVKM. CDR3 length: 16 amino acids. The CDR3 is CASSLPRDRNTYEQYF. The CDR3 DNA sequence: TGTGCCAGCAGTTTACCACGGGACAGGAATACCTACGAGCAGTACTTC.

This clonotype has just a few counts. This sequence joins TRBV20-1 and TRBJ2-1; D may be TRBD2 (5 bases). The J call is in doubt because the DNA end fits TRBJ2-5 better. The CDR3 has 14 amino acids. Germline-derived CDR1 and CDR2 are DFQATT and SNEGSKA (reference sequence). CDR3 in amino acids: CSARPSRLQETQYF. The CDR3 DNA reads TGCAGTGCTAGACCTAGCCGACTCCAAGAGACCCAGTACTTC.

Only a few counts were recorded for this clonotype. The CDR3 DNA sequence: TGTGCCAGCAGCTTATCAGGGGGGCTTTCAGTGGGTTCGCAGTATTTT. Its protein product is CASSLSGGLSVGSQYF. The V gene is TRBV11-2, the J gene TRBJ2-3; a possible D gene is TRBD1 (7 bases). The CDR3 has 16 residues. In germline, CDR1 is SGHAT, CDR2 FQNNGV. The ends were cut back, 2 bases at V and 10 bases at J, with 22 bases in the middle.

This clonotype was detected a few times. The genes are TRBV28 and TRBJ1-5; D gene uncertain. Germline V gives CDR1 MDHEN, CDR2 SYDVKM. CDR3 length equals 14 residues. The V end lost 4 bases, the J end lost 0 bases, and 7 bases lay between the germline ends. The CDR3 reads CASSSPLSNQPQHF. The CDR3, as DNA: TGTGCCAGCAGTTCGCCACTTAGCAATCAGCCCCAGCATTTT.

The CDR3 DNA reads TGTGCCAGCAACGGTGGGGGGGATCGGGCTTTCTTT. This sequence encodes CASNGGGDRAFF. V and J are TRBV7-9 and TRBJ1-1, with TRBD1 as a possible D gene (5 bases). CDR1 SEHNR and CDR2 FQNEAQ come from the germline V gene (reference sequence). The ends were cut back, 7 bases at V and 11 bases at J, with 17 bases in the middle. CDR3 length: 12 amino acids.

The chain combines TRBV24-1 with TRBJ2-7, with D possibly matching TRBD1 (6 bases). From germline, CDR1 is KGHDR and CDR2 SFDVKD. Trimming pared 4 bases from V and 4 bases from J, leaving 13 bases between. The CDR3 has 14 residues. CDR3 sequence reads: CATSDSSTGYEQYF. The CDR3 nucleotides read TGTGCCACCAGTGACTCCTCCACAGGGTACGAGCAGTACTTC.

This clonotype was detected once. CDR3 DNA: TGCAGTGCCCCATGGGGGACAGGGAACCACGAGCAGTACTTC. This gives the protein CSAPWGTGNHEQYF. The chain has TRBV20-1 and TRBJ2-7, with 9 bases matching TRBD1. This CDR3 has 14 amino acids. Germline values: CDR1 DFQATT, CDR2 SNEGSKA (reference sequence). With 6 bases clipped from V and 5 bases from J, the junction kept 11 bases outside the gene matches.

Note on this clonotype: One end of the junction is discordant with germline, which a read error may explain. V and J are TRBV20-1 and TRBJ1-4; no definite D call. The CDR3 runs 14 residues. CDR1 and CDR2 from the germline V gene are DFQATT and SNEGSKA (reference sequence). In DNA, the CDR3 is TGCAGTGCTAGAGATTTCGAGATTAATGAAAAACCGTTTTTT. Its protein product is CSARDFEINEKPFF.

This clonotype was detected only once. The V gene is TRBV7-2, the J gene TRBJ2-2, with 8 bases matching TRBD2. This CDR3 is built from 17 residues. J was trimmed by 3 bases and V by 3 bases; bases with no gene match: 9. Germline V CDR1 and CDR2: SGHTA, FQGNSA. CDR3 sequence: CASSFILAGTDTGELFF. DNA for the CDR3: TGTGCCAGCAGCTTTATCCTAGCGGGTACCGACACCGGGGAGCTGTTTTTT.

The chain joins TRBV10-3 to TRBJ2-1; D is ambiguous. Germline assignment: CDR1 ENHRY and CDR2 SYGVKD. This CDR3 has 15 amino acids. Trimming took 11 bases from V and 0 from J, leaving 17 bases between them. In nucleotides, the CDR3 is TGTGCCGCGGCAAGGGCCATGAGCTCCTACAATGAGCAGTTCTTC. This encodes CAAARAMSSYNEQFF.

The J gene is TRBJ2-5, the V gene TRBV20-1, with 7 nucleotides matching TRBD2. The germline V gene has CDR1 DFQATT and CDR2 SNEGSKA (reference sequence). The V gene end was trimmed by 3 bases and the J gene end by 5 bases; junction bases not matched to a gene: 6. The CDR3 is 13 residues long. For the CDR3, the DNA is TGCAGTGCTAGGGCTAGCGGCTTTGAGACCCAGTACTTC. It encodes CSARASGFETQYF.

The sample holds a few counts of this clonotype. The chain recombines TRBV9 with TRBJ1-1, with TRBD1 matching 7 bases. Unmatched junction bases numbered 8, after V lost 3 bases and J lost 3 bases. The CDR3 length is 15 residues. Germline V gene data show CDR1 as SGDLS and CDR2 as YYNGEE. Written as DNA, the CDR3 is TGTGCCAGCAGCGCCCGGGACAGCCAATACACTGAAGCTTTCTTT. Amino acid sequence: CASSARDSQYTEAFF.

The V gene is TRBV3-1, the J gene TRBJ2-1; D unclear. This CDR3 comprises 13 residues. V was pared by 1 base and J by 10 bases, with 11 bases between. Germline CDR1 is LGHDT and CDR2 is YNNKEL (reference sequence). As DNA, the CDR3 is TGTGCCAGCAGCCAAGGCCTGGGGTTCGAGCAGTTCTTC. Amino acid sequence: CASSQGLGFEQFF.

CDR3 in amino acids: CSAGLRQVTYNEQFF. CDR3 DNA sequence: TGCAGCGCCGGCCTAAGACAAGTTACCTACAATGAGCAGTTCTTC. The rearrangement uses TRBV29-1 and TRBJ2-1; D unclear. Per germline, CDR1 SQVTM and CDR2 ANQGSEA. The V end was cut by 7 bases, the J end by 2 bases, with 18 bases between. The CDR3 has 15 amino acids.

This chain connects TRBV2 to TRBJ1-1; D may be TRBD1 (6 bases). With 10 bases removed from V and 4 bases from J, the gap between germline ends came to 16 bases. CDR1 and CDR2 from the germline V gene are SNHLY and FYNNEI. CDR3 size: 13 residues. CDR3 residues: CATSTGFGTEAFF. CDR3 in DNA: TGTGCCACAAGTACAGGGTTCGGCACTGAAGCTTTCTTT. The variable domain in full, completed from reference TRBV2 and TRBJ1-1, reads EPEVTQTPSHQVTQMGQEVILRCVPISNHLYFYWYRQILGQKVEFLVSFYNNEISEKSEIFDDQFSVERPDGSNFTLKIRSTKLEDSAMYFCATSTGFGTEAFFGQGTRLTVV.

This sequence joins TRBV28 and TRBJ2-7, with D possibly being TRBD2 (5 bases). Per germline, CDR1 MDHEN and CDR2 SYDVKM. V lost 3 bases and J lost 4, with 13 bases in between. This CDR3 spans 14 amino acids. The CDR3 sequence: CASSFVGAGYEQYF. CDR3 DNA: TGTGCCAGCAGTTTTGTGGGAGCCGGATACGAGCAGTACTTC.

The chain carries TRBV4-2 and TRBJ2-7, with 7 bases identical to TRBD1. Germline-derived CDR1 and CDR2 are LGHNA and YNFKEQ. V gave up 0 bases and J gave up 3 bases; unmatched junction bases: 8. This CDR3 comprises 16 residues. As DNA, the CDR3 is TGTGCCAGCAGCCAAGAATTAGGGACAGCAAACTACGAGCAGTACTTC. It codes for CASSQELGTANYEQYF.

This sequence joins TRBV13 and TRBJ1-3; D gene unclear. V was clipped by 2 bases and J by 7 bases, with 9 bases between them. Germline V gene sequence: CDR1 PRHDT, CDR2 FYEKMQ (reference sequence). The CDR3 spans 13 residues. The CDR3, as DNA: TGTGCCAGCAGCTTAACCGATCAGAACACCATATATTTT. This sequence encodes CASSLTDQNTIYF.

This clonotype was recorded a few times. J is TRBJ2-5 and V is TRBV20-1, with 8 bases aligning to TRBD2. The CDR3 extends over 17 amino acids. After removal of 0 bases from V and 2 bases from J, the junction contained 11 bases not matched to a gene. Germline lookup yields CDR1 DFQATT and CDR2 SNEGSKA (reference sequence). The CDR3 protein is CSARDFQSTSGQETQYF. The CDR3 bases are TGCAGTGCTAGAGATTTCCAATCCACTAGCGGACAAGAGACCCAGTACTTC.

This clonotype was counted ten times or more. The rearrangement links TRBV4-2 to TRBJ2-7; 8 bases match TRBD1. Germline trimming cut 4 bases from V and 0 bases from J; bases unmatched to any gene: 5. The CDR3 contains 15 residues. Germline loops: CDR1 LGHNA, CDR2 YNFKEQ. The CDR3 is CASSPTGGSSYEQYF. As DNA, the CDR3 is TGTGCCAGCAGCCCTACAGGGGGTAGCTCCTACGAGCAGTACTTC.

The chain uses TRBV6-6 and TRBJ2-2, with D unresolved. The CDR3 is made up of 14 amino acids. V was pared by 4 bases and J by 1 base, with 7 bases between. CDR1 and CDR2 (germline): MNHNY, SVGAGI (reference sequence). CDR3 sequence reads: CASSWPGNTGELFF. The CDR3 DNA sequence: TGTGCCAGCAGTTGGCCAGGGAACACCGGGGAGCTGTTTTTT.